A selection of T cell receptor beta chains follows, all from one sample in a study of early T cells in non-severe SARS-CoV-2 infection. TCRdb re-called the 5' RACE reads with MiXCR, one entry per CDR3 protein. The data contain some 40,000 distinct CDR3 sequences, approximately 6.5% of them singletons. The specimen was whole blood, collected at baseline. These receptors all stem from an adult who was a healthcare worker with PCR-confirmed SARS-CoV-2 infection or an uninfected control (not recorded which). Each CDR3 is given with its conserved first and last residue.

V	J	CDR3
TRBV19	TRBJ2-1	CASCRGSSAQFF
TRBV6-5	TRBJ1-2	CASRRTGTGYGYTF
TRBV11-2	TRBJ2-6	CASRRASGANVLTF
TRBV11-2	TRBJ2-7	CASSLGETYEQYF
TRBV20-1	TRBJ2-7	CSALAMSVGLKQYF
TRBV20-1	TRBJ1-5	CSASSGQSSNQPQHF
TRBV7-9	TRBJ1-4	CASSSTISRDREVREKLFF
TRBV13	TRBJ1-6	CASSLGQASSPLHF
TRBV11-2	TRBJ2-4	CASSRETGTLAKNIQYF
TRBV24-1	TRBJ2-5	CATSEGGSSGETQYF
TRBV18	TRBJ1-1	CASSPGQLNTEAFF
TRBV20-1	TRBJ1-1	CSASQFGTGNAFF
TRBV6-6	TRBJ1-2	CASSSPPGGYGYTF
TRBV6-5	TRBJ2-5	CASSYHGGRETQYF
TRBV7-3	TRBJ2-7	CASSPGQGYTDEQYF
TRBV7-9	TRBJ1-5	CASSQDSYSNQPQHF
TRBV6-5	TRBJ2-5	CASTFYRSKGATQYF
TRBV18	TRBJ2-2	CASSPRQGSNTGELFF
TRBV10-3	TRBJ1-2	CAITGTEEGGYTF
TRBV30	TRBJ1-2	CACLHPGQGVGYTF
TRBV29-1	TRBJ2-7	CSVTTGSEQYF
TRBV7-9	TRBJ2-3	CASNPSRATDTQYF
TRBV18	TRBJ2-1	CASSSGQGGREQFF
TRBV12-3/TRBV12-4	TRBJ2-5	CASSLRTRQETQYF
TRBV6-5	TRBJ2-7	CASRGTLIAGMDEQYF
TRBV6-1	TRBJ1-2	CASVLTGLGYTF
TRBV10-3	TRBJ2-1	CAISESDSYNEQFF
TRBV29-1	TRBJ1-4	CSFPGPNEKLFF